A selection of T cell receptor beta chains follows, all from one sample in a study of shared clonotypes between healthy human individuals. Profiled with immunoSEQ multiplex PCR; TCRdb holds only in-frame clones, not every one. The table lists around 640,000 clones, approximately 96% of them singletons. Sequenced material: naive CD8+ T cells sorted from blood. All receptors come from a woman aged 25 to 39 in good health. Each CDR3 is given with its conserved first and last residue. The D gene is left open where the match is weak. Expanded clones are given a class, and other clones once, few, many or no size at all.

v_call	d_call	j_call	clone_size	cdr3_aa	cdr3_nt
TRBV14	NA	TRBJ1-2	once	CASSTDSNYGYTF	TGTGCCAGCAGCACAGACAGTAACTATGGCTACACCTTC
TRBV18	TRBD1	TRBJ2-7	NA	CASSPRRGLQYEQYF	TGTGCCAGCTCACCTCGCAGGGGGCTACAGTACGAGCAGTACTTC
TRBV6-5	NA	TRBJ2-7	NA	CASSYSLFYEQYF	TGTGCCAGCAGTTACTCACTCTTCTACGAGCAGTACTTC
TRBV2	NA	TRBJ2-2	NA	CASGTESNTGELFF	TGTGCCAGCGGAACGGAGTCGAACACCGGGGAGCTGTTTTTT
TRBV27	NA	TRBJ1-5	NA	CASSLYPGGQPQHF	TGTGCCAGCAGTTTATATCCGGGTGGTCAGCCCCAGCATTTT
TRBV4-2	TRBD1	TRBJ1-3	NA	CASSQVSQGALGNTIYF	TGTGCCAGCAGCCAAGTCTCACAGGGGGCGTTGGGAAACACCATATATTTT
TRBV29-1	TRBD2	TRBJ2-5	NA	CSVGPGTSGRRIGQETQYF	TGCAGCGTGGGCCCTGGGACTAGCGGGAGGCGGATAGGCCAAGAGACCCAGTACTTC
TRBV27	TRBD1	TRBJ2-7	once	CASSLVQGSYEQYF	TGTGCCAGCAGTTTAGTACAGGGGTCGTACGAGCAGTACTTC
TRBV27	TRBD1	TRBJ1-1	NA	CAIGTGGKGTEAFF	TGTGCCATCGGGACAGGGGGGAAGGGCACTGAAGCTTTCTTT
TRBV6-5	TRBD1	TRBJ1-2	NA	CASTSGQGWGYTF	TGTGCCAGCACCTCTGGACAGGGATGGGGCTACACCTTC
TRBV27	NA	TRBJ1-6	NA	CASSPRDRIGVVPLHF	TGTGCCAGCAGTCCCCGGGACCGGATTGGTGTGGTGCCCCTCCACTTT
TRBV7-9	NA	TRBJ2-5	NA	CASSFAQETQYF	TGTGCCAGCAGCTTCGCTCAAGAGACCCAGTACTTC
TRBV7-8	TRBD1	TRBJ2-7	NA	CASSLADRQGNSYEQYF	TGTGCCAGCAGCTTAGCGGACCGACAGGGGAACTCCTACGAGCAGTACTTC
TRBV5-1	NA	TRBJ1-1	few	CASSLALRQTNTEAFF	TGCGCCAGCAGCTTGGCCTTAAGACAAACGAACACTGAAGCTTTCTTT
TRBV7-9	NA	TRBJ2-1	NA	CASSVYDSYNEQFF	TGTGCCAGCAGCGTCTACGACTCTTACAATGAGCAGTTCTTC
TRBV7-2	NA	TRBJ2-7	NA	CASSPTRGSYEQYF	TGTGCCAGCAGCCCGACCAGGGGCTCCTACGAGCAGTACTTC
TRBV13	NA	TRBJ1-3	once	CASSLVRGYSGNTIYF	TGTGCCAGCAGCTTAGTCCGGGGCTACTCTGGAAACACCATATATTTT
TRBV28	NA	TRBJ2-7	once	CASSLGLSLEGEQYF	TGTGCCAGCAGTTTAGGGCTATCCCTCGAGGGCGAGCAGTACTTC
TRBV28	TRBD2	TRBJ2-7	NA	CASSLEHRLAKLSYEQYF	TGTGCCAGCAGTTTAGAACACAGACTAGCCAAACTCTCCTACGAGCAGTACTTC
TRBV4-1	NA	TRBJ2-7	once	CASSQVHRSSYEQYF	TGCGCCAGCAGCCAAGTTCATCGCAGCTCCTACGAGCAGTACTTC
TRBV15	NA	TRBJ2-7	NA	CATSRAPGPLHEQYF	TGTGCCACCAGCAGAGCCCCGGGACCTCTCCACGAGCAGTACTTC
TRBV7-9	NA	TRBJ2-7	NA	CASSYPSTSSGYEQYF	TGTGCCAGCAGCTACCCCTCGACTAGTTCGGGCTACGAGCAGTACTTC
TRBV27	NA	TRBJ1-1	NA	CASSGSFTEAFF	TGTGCCAGCAGTGGGTCTTTTACTGAAGCTTTCTTT
TRBV25-1	NA	TRBJ2-7	once	CASIGEKDEQYF	TGTGCCAGCATAGGCGAGAAAGACGAGCAGTACTTC
TRBV7-9	NA	TRBJ2-3	NA	CASSLALIDTQYF	TGTGCCAGCAGCTTGGCTTTGATAGACACGCAGTATTTT
TRBV6-5	NA	TRBJ2-5	NA	CASSYFKEQYF	TGTGCCAGCAGTTATTTTAAGGAGCAGTACTTC
TRBV6-1	NA	TRBJ1-5	NA	CASSDWGGQPQHF	TGTGCCAGCAGTGATTGGGGGGGTCAGCCCCAGCATTTT
TRBV13	NA	TRBJ2-1	NA	CASSLVRGDEQFF	TGTGCCAGCAGCTTAGTTCGGGGAGATGAGCAGTTCTTC
TRBV9	NA	TRBJ1-1	once	CASSVALTGEAFF	TGTGCCAGCAGCGTAGCCCTCACTGGGGAAGCTTTCTTT
TRBV7-9	NA	TRBJ1-4	NA	CASSKPLEEEKLFF	TGTGCCAGCAGTAAGCCACTCGAAGAAGAAAAACTGTTTTTT
TRBV7-9	TRBD2	TRBJ2-1	NA	CASSFASGTYNEQFF	TGTGCCAGCAGCTTCGCTAGCGGCACATACAATGAGCAGTTCTTC
TRBV9	TRBD2	TRBJ2-3	once	CASSVGTSGSTDTQYF	TGTGCCAGCAGCGTAGGCACTAGCGGGAGTACAGATACGCAGTATTTT
TRBV2	NA	TRBJ2-2	NA	CASSEAGPGADVGELFF	TGTGCCAGCAGTGAAGCGGGGCCCGGTGCCGACGTCGGGGAGCTGTTTTTT
TRBV19	NA	TRBJ1-2	NA	CASSILAGSGHGYTF	TGTGCCAGTAGTATACTGGCAGGCTCTGGCCATGGCTACACCTTC
TRBV4-1	TRBD2	TRBJ2-3	NA	CASSQRPQGAGGTDTQYF	TGCGCCAGCAGCCAAAGACCCCAAGGAGCGGGAGGCACAGATACGCAGTATTTT
TRBV10-2	NA	TRBJ1-2	NA	CASSESPRAGFFATYGYTF	TGCGCCAGCAGTGAGTCTCCCCGGGCAGGGTTTTTCGCGACCTATGGCTACACCTTC
TRBV2	TRBD1	TRBJ1-2	NA	CASRAGTGGYYGYTF	TGTGCCAGCAGGGCCGGGACAGGTGGCTACTATGGCTACACCTTC
TRBV11-1	NA	TRBJ1-4	NA	CASSQSSTNEKLFF	TGTGCCAGCAGTCAATCTTCAACTAATGAAAAACTGTTTTTT
TRBV5-1	NA	TRBJ2-7	NA	CASSSATPPLEQYF	TGCGCCAGCAGCTCAGCGACTCCTCCCCTGGAGCAGTACTTC